These T cell receptor beta chains were read from a single sample in a study of T-cell reconstitution after alpha-beta-depleted transplantation in children. TCRdb called the PCR reads again in MiXCR, with one record for every CDR3 protein. The repertoire holds 610,000 or so distinct CDR3 sequences, with about a quarter as singletons. This sample comprised PBMCs, obtained before TCRalphabeta/CD19-depleted stem cell transplant. The receptors shown here come from a boy under two years old with Wiskott-Aldrich syndrome, due to receive a stem cell transplant. The CDR3 runs from the conserved cysteine through the conserved F or W. The D gene is left open where the match is weak. Where a row states a size, it is once, few, many or the class of an expanded clone; other rows omit it.

clone_size j_call d_call v_call cdr3_nt cdr3_aa
NA TRBJ2-2 NA TRBV5-1 TGCGCCAGCAGCCTCCCCTCGGGAAGGGGAGGGAACACCGGGGAGCTGTTTTTT CASSLPSGRGGNTGELFF
few TRBJ2-3 TRBD2 TRBV9 TGTGCCAGCAGCGTAGTGGCTAGCGGCAACACAGATACGCAGTATTTT CASSVVASGNTDTQYF
NA TRBJ1-3 NA TRBV28 TGTGCCAGCAGTTCCACGAACTCTGGAAACACCATATATTTT CASSSTNSGNTIYF
NA TRBJ2-1 NA TRBV19 TGTGCCAGTAGTCTGAAGAGGGGGAGGGACAATGAGCAGTTCTTC CASSLKRGRDNEQFF
few TRBJ1-2 NA TRBV12-3/TRBV12-4 TGTGCCAGCAGATTTGGGGGGAACTATGGCTACACCTTC CASRFGGNYGYTF
NA TRBJ2-7 NA TRBV28 TGTGCCAGCAGTTTGCTGGACCGTACCTACGAGCAGTACTTC CASSLLDRTYEQYF
NA TRBJ2-1 TRBD1 TRBV29-1 TGCAGCGTTGTGGACAGGAGTTACAATGAGCAGTTCTTC CSVVDRSYNEQFF
NA TRBJ1-5 TRBD1 TRBV5-6 TGTGCCAGCAGCTTAGGGGGCCAGTATCAGCCCCAGCATTTT CASSLGGQYQPQHF
few TRBJ2-7 NA TRBV10-2 TGCGCCAGCAGTACCAGAGAACCTGGGACATTGATCTACGAGCAGTACTTC CASSTREPGTLIYEQYF
NA TRBJ1-2 TRBD1 TRBV6-1 TGTGCCAGCAGTGAAGGGAACAGGGGCCATGGCTACACCTTC CASSEGNRGHGYTF
NA TRBJ2-7 TRBD2 TRBV9 TGTGCCAGCAGCCCCCTAGCGGGAGGCCCGACCTACGAGCAGTACTTC CASSPLAGGPTYEQYF
few TRBJ2-7 NA TRBV28 TGTGCCAGCAGTCTTGAAACAGGGCGGGTCTCCTACGAGCAGTACTTC CASSLETGRVSYEQYF
few TRBJ2-5 NA TRBV20-1 TGCAGTGCTAGGGACGGAGAGCTGGGGACCCAGTACTTT CSARDGELGTQYF
NA TRBJ1-2 NA TRBV3-1 TGTGCCAGCAGCCAAGATCGCAGACATGGCTACACCTTC CASSQDRRHGYTF
NA TRBJ1-5 NA TRBV5-1 TGCGCCAGCAGCTTGGGGGACTTTCAGGGGCAGCCCCAGCATTTT CASSLGDFQGQPQHF
NA TRBJ2-7 TRBD2 TRBV27 TGTGCCAGCAGTTTATGGGCTAGCGGGAGGGCCAGGTACGAGCAGTACTTC CASSLWASGRARYEQYF
NA TRBJ2-1 NA TRBV5-1 TGCGCCAGCAGCATTTGGACTACCCGTATTAGCTCCTACAATGAGCAGTTCTTC CASSIWTTRISSYNEQFF
NA TRBJ2-7 TRBD2 TRBV20-1 TGCAGTGCTACCCTAACTAGCGGGATCTCCTACGAGCAGTACTTC CSATLTSGISYEQYF
NA TRBJ1-1 NA TRBV10-3 TGTGCCATCAGGAAGGCGGAAAGGAACACTGAAGCTTTCTTT CAIRKAERNTEAFF
few TRBJ1-1 NA TRBV20-1 TGCAGTGCTAGGCCCCCCTCTGGAGGGAACACTGAAGCTTTCTTT CSARPPSGGNTEAFF
NA TRBJ2-1 NA TRBV15 TGTGCCACCAGCAGAGATTTTGGAGGTTTGGGTGAGCAGTTCTTC CATSRDFGGLGEQFF
few TRBJ2-3 TRBD1 TRBV20-1 TGCAGTGCGCCGGGACAGGGGACGACAGATACGCAGTATTTT CSAPGQGTTDTQYF
NA TRBJ1-2 NA TRBV29-1 TGCAGCGTTGGGTCGGTACTCGGTGGTGGCTACACCTTC CSVGSVLGGGYTF
NA TRBJ2-1 NA TRBV7-7 TGTGCCAGCAGCTTAGGGGACTTGCTACATGCTGAGCAGTTCTTC CASSLGDLLHAEQFF
few TRBJ2-1 NA TRBV14 TGTGCCAGCAGCCAAGGGGTCGGGAGAAGGTACAATGAGCAGTTCTTC CASSQGVGRRYNEQFF
NA TRBJ2-1 TRBD2 TRBV4-2 TGTGCCAGCAGCCAACCGGGACTAGACTCTCAAGGTGAGCAGTTCTTC CASSQPGLDSQGEQFF
few TRBJ2-1 TRBD2 TRBV20-1 TGCAGTGCTAGAGATTGGGGGACTAGAGTCAGGAATGAGCAGTTCTTC CSARDWGTRVRNEQFF
NA TRBJ2-1 TRBD2 TRBV29-1 TGCAGCGTTGGAAGCGGGATATACAATGAGCAGTTCTTC CSVGSGIYNEQFF
few TRBJ2-7 NA TRBV2 TGTGCCAGCAGTGACCAGGGGACCTCCTACGAGCAGTACTTC CASSDQGTSYEQYF
few TRBJ2-3 TRBD1 TRBV5-1 TGCGCCAGCAGCTTGGCGAGGGGGCAATTAGATACGCAGTATTTT CASSLARGQLDTQYF
few TRBJ2-5 TRBD2 TRBV20-1 TGCAGTGCTAGAGATGGCGGACTTAGCGGGATCGGAGAGACCCAGTACTTC CSARDGGLSGIGETQYF
NA TRBJ2-5 NA TRBV7-9 TGTGCCAGCAGCTTAATGGCTTACCAAGAGACCCAGTACTTC CASSLMAYQETQYF
NA TRBJ1-2 TRBD1 TRBV27 TGTGCCAGCAGGCCTACAGGGGAGGCTAACTATGGCTACACCTTC CASRPTGEANYGYTF
few TRBJ2-5 NA TRBV19 TGTGCCAGTAGTCGCCGGACACGATTCGAGACCCAGTACTTC CASSRRTRFETQYF
NA TRBJ2-5 NA TRBV5-1 TGCGCCAGCAGCTTTGTGAACTCTTCGTACCAAGAGACCCAGTACTTC CASSFVNSSYQETQYF
few TRBJ2-1 NA TRBV7-8 TGTGCCAGCAGCTTTGCGGCTAATGAGCAGTTCTTC CASSFAANEQFF
NA TRBJ1-6 NA TRBV2 TGTGCCAGCAGTGCGGACATTTCTTCACCCCTCCACTTT CASSADISSPLHF
NA TRBJ2-1 NA TRBV27 TGTGCCAGCAGTTTATGGTCTTACGGTGAGCAGTTCTTC CASSLWSYGEQFF
few TRBJ2-1 NA TRBV5-1 TGCGCCAGCAGCAAATGGCAGGCAGGGGCCTCCTACAATGAGCAGTTCTTC CASSKWQAGASYNEQFF
NA TRBJ2-7 NA TRBV2 TGTGCCAGCAGGGGGCTAGAGACGTCGCCCTACGAGCAGTACTTC CASRGLETSPYEQYF